The T cell receptor beta chain under discussion was sequenced for a study of cytomegalovirus exposure and HLA in healthy donors. The germline V gene has CDR1 SGHVS and CDR2 FQNEAQ. The CDR3 covers 14 residues. The donors, nominally healthy at sampling, likely had unrecorded immune exposures. Points from the study as a whole: Researchers had no immune exposure information except CMV serostatus available. In an earlier analysis, in fewer than 700 donors, most V segments appeared productive either ~90% or ~30% of the time. A missense DCLRE1C variant was associated with V- and J-gene trimming of TCR beta chains in a later analysis, and an independent cohort replicated the association.

This clone turned up a few times. The antigen is not known. Relative to the germline gene, one junction end is altered; a read error may explain this. The PCR used 60 Vbeta and 13 Jbeta primers. Profiled with immunoSEQ multiplex PCR; TCRdb holds only in-frame clones, not every one. The sample has 150,000 to 200,000 clones; over 70% are singletons. This receptor was identified in a woman under 40 in good health and CMV-seronegative. The specimen sequenced was PBMCs. The V and J genes are TRBV7-8 and TRBJ2-6; possible D gene TRBD1, 5 bases. The CDR3 sequence is CASSFSDGANGLTF. In DNA, the CDR3 is TGTGCCAGCAGCTTCTCGGATGGGGCCAACGGCCTGACTTTC.